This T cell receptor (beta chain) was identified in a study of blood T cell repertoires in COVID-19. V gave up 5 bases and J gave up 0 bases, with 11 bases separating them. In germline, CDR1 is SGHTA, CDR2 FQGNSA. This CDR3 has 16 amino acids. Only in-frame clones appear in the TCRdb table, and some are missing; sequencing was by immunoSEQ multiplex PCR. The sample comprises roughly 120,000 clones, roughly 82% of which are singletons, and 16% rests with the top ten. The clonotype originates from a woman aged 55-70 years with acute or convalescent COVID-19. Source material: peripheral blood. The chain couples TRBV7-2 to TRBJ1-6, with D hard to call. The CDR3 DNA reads TGTGCCAGCAGCGACTTCCGGGGCTCCTATAATTCACCCCTCCACTTT. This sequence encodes CASSDFRGSYNSPLHF.